This T cell receptor (beta chain) comes out of a study of cytomegalovirus exposure and HLA in healthy donors. The PCR used 60 Vbeta and 13 Jbeta primers. Using immunoSEQ multiplex PCR, the repertoire was profiled, and TCRdb retains in-frame clones only, with some absent. This table holds about 240,000 clones, approximately 82% found once. Germline-derived CDR1 and CDR2 are DFQATT and SNEGSKA (reference sequence). CDR3 length: 11 amino acids. Between the trimmed V and J ends, which lost 1 base and 4 bases, there was a span of 5 bases. The specimen was PBMCs. The rearrangement uses TRBV20-1 and TRBJ2-7; D is unclear. The source is a woman aged 60 to 75 in good health and CMV-seropositive. The CDR3 here is CSARAEYEQYF. The DNA of the CDR3 is TGCAGTGCTAGAGCAGAATACGAGCAGTACTTC.